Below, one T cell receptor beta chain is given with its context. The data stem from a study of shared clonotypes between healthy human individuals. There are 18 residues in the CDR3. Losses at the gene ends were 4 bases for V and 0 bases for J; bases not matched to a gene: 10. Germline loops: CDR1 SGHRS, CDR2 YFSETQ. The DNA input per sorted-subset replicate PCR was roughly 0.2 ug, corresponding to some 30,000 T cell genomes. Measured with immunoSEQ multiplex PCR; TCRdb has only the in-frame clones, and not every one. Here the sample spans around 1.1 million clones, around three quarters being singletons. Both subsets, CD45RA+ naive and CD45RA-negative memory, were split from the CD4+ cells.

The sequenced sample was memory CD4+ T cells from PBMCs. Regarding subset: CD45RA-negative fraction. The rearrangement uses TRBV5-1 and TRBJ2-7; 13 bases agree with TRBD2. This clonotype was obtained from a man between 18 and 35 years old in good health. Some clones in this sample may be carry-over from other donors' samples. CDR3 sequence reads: CASSTGLAGAIGSYEQYF. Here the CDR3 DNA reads TGCGCCAGCAGCACCGGACTAGCGGGAGCAATCGGCTCCTACGAGCAGTACTTC.